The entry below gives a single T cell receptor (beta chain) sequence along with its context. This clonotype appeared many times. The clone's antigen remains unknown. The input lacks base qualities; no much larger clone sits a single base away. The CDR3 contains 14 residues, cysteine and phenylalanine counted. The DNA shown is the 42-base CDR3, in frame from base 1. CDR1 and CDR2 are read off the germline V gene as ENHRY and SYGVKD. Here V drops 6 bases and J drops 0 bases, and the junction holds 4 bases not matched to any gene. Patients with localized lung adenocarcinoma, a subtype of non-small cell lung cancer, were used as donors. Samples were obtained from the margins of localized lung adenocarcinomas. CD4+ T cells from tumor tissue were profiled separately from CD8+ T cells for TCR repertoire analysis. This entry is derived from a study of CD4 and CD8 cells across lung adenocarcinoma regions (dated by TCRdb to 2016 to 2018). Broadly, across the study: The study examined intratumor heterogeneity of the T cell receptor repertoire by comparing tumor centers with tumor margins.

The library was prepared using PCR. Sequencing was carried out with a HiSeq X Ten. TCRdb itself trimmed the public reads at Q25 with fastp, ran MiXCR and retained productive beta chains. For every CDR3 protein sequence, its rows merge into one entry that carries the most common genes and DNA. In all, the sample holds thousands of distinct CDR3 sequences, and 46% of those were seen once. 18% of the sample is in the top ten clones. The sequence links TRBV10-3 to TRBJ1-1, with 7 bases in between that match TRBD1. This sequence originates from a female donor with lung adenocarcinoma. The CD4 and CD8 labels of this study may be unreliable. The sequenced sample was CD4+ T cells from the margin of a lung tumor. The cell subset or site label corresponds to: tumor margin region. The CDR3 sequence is CAIRGGGMNTEAFF. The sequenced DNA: TGTGCCATCAGGGGAGGGGGCATGAACACTGAAGCTTTCTTT.